These 24 T cell receptor beta chains originate from one sample sequenced in a study of response to subunit inactivated influenza vaccine (dated by TCRdb to the late 2010s). Libraries came from RT-PCR. The instrument given in TCRdb is Illumina HiSeq 2500. TCRdb trimmed public reads at Q25 via fastp, called clones via MiXCR and kept in-frame beta chains. One record per CDR3 amino acid sequence lists the most common genes and DNA. For this sample there are approximately 530,000 distinct CDR3 sequences; roughly 8.2% appear just once. Roughly 13% of the sample rests with the top ten. The sequenced sample was PBMCs from blood, obtained around 25 months after vaccination. The receptors here all came from a man aged 50 to 69 who received an inactivated influenza vaccine. Donor details come from another sample of the same person, matched by shared clones.

This clonotype was counted many times. CDR3 sequence (DNA): TGTGCCAGCAGTTACTTTAAGGGGGCGTTGGGCACTGAAGCTTTCTTT. This translates into CASSYFKGALGTEAFF. The chain combines TRBV6-2 or TRBV6-3 with TRBJ1-1, with 7 bases matching TRBD1. The V gene's germline CDR1 is MNHEY and CDR2 SVGEGT. V shed 1 base, J shed 4 bases, and the junction held 9 bases outside the gene matches. CDR3 length: 16 amino acids.

This clonotype was seen ten or more times. The chain recombines TRBV24-1 with TRBJ2-2; TRBD2 matches 7 bases. The CDR3 runs to 17 residues. Trimming cost V 5 bases and J 1 base; bases outside gene matches: 9. Germline V CDR1 and CDR2: KGHDR, SFDVKD. DNA of the CDR3: TGTGCCACCAGTGGTGGGAGGGGCAGGGAGAACACCGGGGAGCTGTTTTTT. It specifies CATSGGRGRENTGELFF.

The sample holds a few counts of this clonotype. The rearrangement joins TRBV6-1 to TRBJ2-2; 10 bases line up with TRBD1. Germline V gene data show CDR1 as MNHNS and CDR2 as SASEGT. The CDR3 extends over 15 amino acids. V trimming: 9 bases; J trimming: 0 bases; junction bases outside the gene matches: 4. The CDR3 is CARRQGAPNTGELFF. For the CDR3, the DNA is TGTGCCAGGAGACAGGGGGCGCCGAACACCGGGGAGCTGTTTTTT.

This clonotype has more than one count but fewer than ten. V gene TRBV20-1 combines with J gene TRBJ2-1, with D perhaps matching TRBD1 (5 bases). Germline V CDR1 and CDR2: DFQATT, SNEGSKA (reference sequence). The CDR3 is made up of 18 amino acids. V lost 0 bases and J lost 0, with 18 bases in between. The CDR3 DNA reads as TGCAGTGCTAGAGAGGGGCTTACAGTCCAATCCTCCTACAATGAGCAGTTCTTC. Its protein is CSAREGLTVQSSYNEQFF.

This clonotype was recorded only once. This sequence joins TRBV20-1 and TRBJ2-7; TRBD1 matches at 9 bases. The germline gives CDR1 DFQATT, CDR2 SNEGSKA (reference sequence). The junction had 7 bases not matched to a gene; V was cut back by 2 bases and J by 5 bases. This CDR3 region has 14 residues. The CDR3 DNA sequence: TGCAGTGCTAGAATCTTGGGACAGGGCCACGAGCAGTACTTC. The encoded protein is CSARILGQGHEQYF.

This clonotype was recorded at least ten times. The chain has TRBV5-1 and TRBJ2-4; 7 bases align to TRBD1. The ends lost 0 bases at V and 6 bases at J; junction bases unmatched: 27. This CDR3 contains 22 residues. The germline gives CDR1 SGHRS, CDR2 YFSETQ. DNA of the CDR3: TGCGCCAGCAGCTTGGGGGACAGCGGAACCACCAACAATAACAAACGGGGAAACATTCAGTACTTC. The encoded protein is CASSLGDSGTTNNNKRGNIQYF.

The J gene is TRBJ2-1, the V gene TRBV20-1, with TRBD2 identical over 8 bases. V shed 0 bases and J 6 bases; nucleotides not matched to a gene: 10. Germline assignment: CDR1 DFQATT and CDR2 SNEGSKA (reference sequence). The CDR3 sequence is 16 residues long. The DNA of the CDR3 is TGCAGTGCTAGAGATCTCGGGGGGACTAGGATCAATGAGCAGTTCTTC. Amino acid sequence: CSARDLGGTRINEQFF.

This clonotype was seen more than once but under ten times. The chain's CDR3 is CAISETGTWGGELFF. The CDR3 region has the DNA TGTGCCATCAGTGAGACCGGGACATGGGGCGGGGAGCTGTTTTTT. The genes are TRBV10-3 and TRBJ2-2; the D gene is possibly TRBD1 (6 bases). This CDR3 is 15 amino acids long. Looked up from germline, CDR1 is ENHRY and CDR2 is SYGVKD. V was clipped by 2 bases and J by 7 bases, with 14 bases between them.

The chain combines TRBV10-3 with TRBJ2-7, with D maybe TRBD2 (5 bases). CDR3 length equals 14 residues. The V end lost 5 bases, the J end lost 6 bases, and 17 bases lay between the germline ends. Per the germline V gene, CDR1 is ENHRY and CDR2 is SYGVKD. The CDR3 sequence: CAISRGQNVGEQYF. The CDR3 DNA sequence: TGTGCCATCAGTAGAGGGCAAAACGTTGGCGAGCAGTACTTC.

This chain connects TRBV7-2 to TRBJ2-7, with TRBD1 matching 8 bases. Germline V gives CDR1 SGHTA, CDR2 FQGNSA. This CDR3 spans 15 amino acids. The trim removed 1 base at V and 4 bases at J, leaving 6 bases unmatched. CDR3 bases: TGTGCCAGCAGCTTAGTTTACAGGGGGTGGTACGAGCAGTACTTC. It codes for CASSLVYRGWYEQYF.

In this sample, this clonotype turned up many times. The J gene is TRBJ2-2, the V gene TRBV2; D not certain. CDR3 length equals 12 residues. V dropped 4 bases and J dropped 3 bases, with 3 bases sitting between them. Looked up from germline, CDR1 is SNHLY and CDR2 is FYNNEI. CDR3 nucleotides: TGTGCCAGCAGTGGTCACACCGGGGAGCTGTTTTTT. It translates to CASSGHTGELFF.

The chain couples TRBV6-2 or TRBV6-3 to TRBJ2-2, with 8 bases lining up with TRBD1. CDR1 MNHEY and CDR2 SVGEGT come from the germline V gene. The trim removed 3 bases at V and 5 bases at J, leaving 5 bases unmatched. The CDR3 sequence is 15 residues long. CDR3 DNA: TGTGCCAGCAGTTATCAGGGGGCGGCGACCGGGGAGCTGTTTTTT. This translates into CASSYQGAATGELFF.

This clonotype was found many times. The chain combines TRBV9 with TRBJ2-7; the match to TRBD1 covers 7 bases. V lost 4 bases and J lost 2; bases outside the gene matches: 6. CDR3 length: 14 amino acids. The germline V gene encodes CDR1 SGDLS and CDR2 YYNGEE. The CDR3 coding sequence is TGTGCCAGCAGCCCATGGGACAGAACCTACGAGCAGTACTTC. It translates to CASSPWDRTYEQYF.

V and J are TRBV7-8 and TRBJ2-3; D unresolved. Germline-derived CDR1 and CDR2 are SGHVS and FQNEAQ. V gave up 1 base and J gave up 0 bases, with 11 bases separating them. The CDR3 totals 16 residues. The CDR3 coding sequence is TGTGCCAGCAGCTTAGAGTCAGGTTATAGCACAGATACGCAGTATTTT. Protein: CASSLESGYSTDTQYF.

The J gene is TRBJ2-2, the V gene TRBV20-1; 9 bases agree with TRBD1. This CDR3 has 17 residues. V shed 2 bases, J shed 2 bases, and the junction held 9 bases outside the gene matches. The V gene's germline CDR1 is DFQATT and CDR2 SNEGSKA (reference sequence). The CDR3 loop is CSARRTGAIRNTGELFF. The CDR3 nucleotides read TGCAGTGCTAGACGGACAGGGGCTATCCGAAACACCGGGGAGCTGTTTTTT.

This clonotype was counted a few times. This sequence joins TRBV4-1 and TRBJ1-1; TRBD1 is a possible D gene (6 bases). The length of the CDR3 is 16 residues. Trimming removed 1 base from V and 5 bases from J, with 17 bases in between. Germline V gene data show CDR1 as MGHRA and CDR2 as YSYEKL. Here the CDR3 DNA reads TGCGCCAGCAGCCAAGTCCCAGGGACAACGAGGACTGAAGCTTTCTTT. Translating it yields CASSQVPGTTRTEAFF.

This chain links TRBV20-1 with TRBJ2-5; 11 nucleotides match TRBD2. CDR1 is DFQATT and CDR2 is SNEGSKA in the germline V gene (reference sequence). V gave up 4 bases and J gave up 6 bases; unmatched junction bases: 16. This CDR3 has 17 amino acids. The CDR3 sequence: CSAIPGLAEREEQTQYF. For the CDR3, the DNA is TGCAGTGCTATCCCGGGACTAGCGGAGCGCGAGGAGCAGACCCAGTACTTC.

The table lists this clonotype with many counts. This chain uses TRBV7-9 with TRBJ2-1, with 8 bases fitting TRBD2. The CDR3 spans 16 residues. Germline V gene lookup returns CDR1 SEHNR and CDR2 FQNEAQ (reference sequence). Losses at the gene ends were 5 bases for V and 3 bases for J; bases not matched to a gene: 9. The chain's CDR3 is CASSPPSGSLYNEQFF. DNA of the CDR3: TGTGCCAGCAGCCCCCCAAGCGGGAGCCTCTACAATGAGCAGTTCTTC.

Ten or more counts support this clonotype. The rearrangement links TRBV12-3 or TRBV12-4 to TRBJ2-1; 9 positions match TRBD1. This CDR3 is built from 14 residues. J lost 4 bases, V lost 7 bases, and 5 bases had no gene match. Here the CDR3 reads CASNPGQGYNEQFF. DNA for the CDR3: TGTGCCAGCAACCCGGGACAGGGATACAATGAGCAGTTCTTC.

In its sample, this clonotype was seen a few times. The genes are TRBV12-3 or TRBV12-4 and TRBJ1-3; D may be TRBD1 (5 bases). V dropped 3 bases and J dropped 3 bases, with 15 bases sitting between them. The CDR3 is 16 residues long. CDR3 loop: CASSFARALIGNTIYF. The CDR3 bases are TGTGCCAGCAGTTTTGCCAGGGCACTTATTGGAAACACCATATATTTT.

Many counts were recorded for this clonotype. This sequence joins TRBV4-1 and TRBJ1-5, with a possible D match to TRBD1 (6 bases). CDR3 size: 14 residues. V lost 0 bases and J lost 11, with 14 bases in between. In germline, CDR1 is MGHRA, CDR2 YSYEKL. CDR3 nucleotide sequence: TGCGCCAGCAGCCAAGAATCGTTGGCAGGGGCCCAGCATTTT. Encoded protein: CASSQESLAGAQHF.

This clonotype was seen repeatedly, ten times or more. The chain combines TRBV5-1 with TRBJ2-5; 8 bases are a match to TRBD1. Per germline, CDR1 SGHRS and CDR2 YFSETQ. The ends lost 1 base at V and 5 bases at J; junction bases unmatched: 1. This CDR3 comprises 13 residues. CDR3 amino acids: CASSLQGAETQYF. The CDR3 DNA reads TGCGCCAGCAGCTTGCAGGGGGCGGAGACCCAGTACTTC.

V and J are TRBV10-3 and TRBJ2-1; D unresolved. V dropped 4 bases and J dropped 7 bases, with 11 bases sitting between them. CDR3 length: 13 amino acids. Germline CDR1 ENHRY, CDR2 SYGVKD. The CDR3 nucleotides read TGTGCCATCAGTGTATCCATGAGGAATGAGCAGTTCTTC. Its translation is CAISVSMRNEQFF.

The chain carries TRBV20-1 and TRBJ1-2; no definite D call. Germline V CDR1 and CDR2: DFQATT, SNEGSKA (reference sequence). The V and J ends lost 6 bases and 5 bases respectively, with 19 bases between them. CDR3 length: 14 amino acids. The CDR3 DNA is TGCAGTGCGTTTAGCGAGAGCCTTCAGTATGGCTACACCTTC. Its protein is CSAFSESLQYGYTF.